The rows below give T cell receptor beta chains drawn from one sample of a study of control samples from healthy donors and cancer patients. TCRdb's table, derived via immunoSEQ multiplex PCR, lists solely in-frame clones and lacks some. Here the sample spans some 54,000 clones, 95% to 97% being singletons. Source material: blood. The receptors were gathered from a woman aged 25 to 45 in good health. The CDR3 runs from the conserved cysteine through the conserved F or W. The D gene is left open where the match is weak.

V	J	D	CDR3	DNA
TRBV27	TRBJ2-7	TRBD1	CASSSGTDPYEQYF	TGTGCCAGCAGTTCCGGGACAGATCCCTACGAGCAGTACTTC
TRBV6-1	TRBJ1-2	-	CASSEYDKTNYGYTF	TGTGCCAGCAGTGAATACGACAAAACTAACTATGGCTACACCTTC
TRBV28	TRBJ1-3	-	CASSQGGSGNTIYF	TGTGCCAGCAGTCAGGGAGGCTCTGGAAACACCATATATTTT
TRBV28	TRBJ2-7	TRBD1	CASSLPGTDPKQYF	TGTGCCAGCAGTTTACCCGGGACAGATCCTAAGCAGTACTTC
TRBV27	TRBJ2-7	TRBD2	CASKLAGTYEQYF	TGTGCCAGCAAACTAGCGGGGACCTACGAGCAGTACTTC
TRBV5-5	TRBJ1-1	-	CASSSGSGKVTEAFF	TGTGCCAGCAGCTCGGGCTCCGGGAAAGTCACTGAAGCTTTCTTT
TRBV6-1	TRBJ2-1	-	CASSDVGSNEQFF	TGTGCCAGCAGTGACGTGGGGAGCAATGAGCAGTTCTTC
TRBV6-1	TRBJ1-2	-	CASSEYNYGYTF	TGTGCCAGCAGTGAATATAACTATGGCTACACCTTC
TRBV3-1/TRBV3-2	TRBJ2-7	-	CASSQDRIGGYEQYF	TGTGCCAGCAGCCAAGATAGGATAGGGGGTTACGAGCAGTACTTC
TRBV6-2/TRBV6-3	TRBJ2-7	TRBD1	CASSGTGTGSHEQYF	TGTGCCAGCAGTGGTACCGGGACAGGCTCCCACGAGCAGTACTTC
TRBV19	TRBJ1-5	TRBD1	CASRGGTDGGLQPQHF	TGTGCCAGTCGCGGGGGGACAGATGGGGGCCTGCAGCCCCAGCATTTT
TRBV27	TRBJ1-1	-	CASSTRPGTAFF	TGTGCCAGCAGTACCAGACCAGGGACGGCTTTCTTT
TRBV2	TRBJ2-1	-	CASREFNEQFF	TGTGCCAGCAGGGAATTCAATGAGCAGTTCTTC
TRBV6-5	TRBJ1-4	TRBD1	CASSRQGGNEKLFF	TGTGCCAGCAGTAGACAGGGGGGTAATGAAAAACTGTTTTTT
TRBV4-1	TRBJ2-4	TRBD1	CASSQPTGAKNIQYF	TGCGCCAGCAGCCAGCCGACAGGGGCAAAAAACATTCAGTACTTC
TRBV19	TRBJ2-4	-	CASMGPAKNIQYF	TGTGCCAGTATGGGGCCGGCGAAAAACATTCAGTACTTC